The next 26 T cell receptor beta chains were all read from a single sample in a study of OX40 agonist ivuxolimab in advanced cancers. Clones were sequenced by immunoSEQ multiplex PCR, and TCRdb holds only the in-frame ones, with some missing. The sample lists about 45,000 clones, approximately 90% occurring once. The material was CD4+ or CD8+ T cells sorted from blood, obtained in a trial of the OX40 agonist ivuxolimab. The receptors stem from an adult with an advanced solid tumor such as melanoma, head and neck, liver or kidney cancer.

J is TRBJ2-1 and V is TRBV14; D call uncertain. CDR1 and CDR2 (germline): SGHDN, FVKESK. The CDR3 totals 13 residues. The V end was cut by 0 bases, the J end by 8 bases, with 8 bases between. The CDR3 protein is CASSQEWKYEQFF. CDR3 DNA: TGTGCCAGCAGCCAAGAGTGGAAGTATGAGCAGTTCTTC.

The chain uses TRBV2 and TRBJ2-1; D remains unclear. V was trimmed by 10 bases and J by 6 bases, leaving 13 bases between them. There are 12 residues in the CDR3. CDR1 is SNHLY, CDR2 FYNNEI, per germline. CDR3: CAISGPPNEQFF. The DNA of the CDR3 is TGTGCCATCTCGGGTCCTCCCAATGAGCAGTTCTTC. The complete variable domain, with remaining parts taken from reference TRBV2 and TRBJ2-1, reads EPEVTQTPSHQVTQMGQEVILRCVPISNHLYFYWYRQILGQKVEFLVSFYNNEISEKSEIFDDQFSVERPDGSNFTLKIRSTKLEDSAMYFCAISGPPNEQFFGPGTRLTVL.

The chain uses TRBV6-5 and TRBJ2-7; 8 positions match TRBD1. In germline, CDR1 is MNHEY, CDR2 SVGAGI. This CDR3 spans 14 amino acids. V lost 5 bases to trimming and J lost 0 bases; unmatched junction nucleotides: 3. In DNA form, the CDR3 reads TGTGCCAGCAGTCCGGGACAGGTCTCCTACGAGCAGTACTTC. As protein: CASSPGQVSYEQYF.

The genes are TRBV15 and TRBJ2-7; D may be TRBD2 (5 bases). Trimming removed 1 base at V and 10 bases at J, with 17 bases between. The CDR3 consists of 14 residues. The germline gives CDR1 LNHNV, CDR2 YYDKDF (reference sequence). The CDR3 DNA reads TGTGCCACCAGCAGAGGCGAGGGAAACAGTGAACAGTACTTC. This translates into CATSRGEGNSEQYF.

V usage is TRBV9 and J usage is TRBJ2-1; D is undetermined. Germline CDR1 and CDR2: SGDLS and YYNGEE. This CDR3 comprises 16 residues. V lost 4 bases and J lost 0, with 14 bases in between. The CDR3 reads CASSPLTPSSYNEQFF. In DNA, the CDR3 is TGTGCCAGCAGCCCCCTAACCCCGAGCTCCTACAATGAGCAGTTCTTC.

The V gene is TRBV2, the J gene TRBJ2-7, with TRBD2 identical over 8 bases. This CDR3 spans 14 amino acids. V shed 10 bases and J 3 bases; nucleotides not matched to a gene: 11. Germline assignment: CDR1 SNHLY and CDR2 FYNNEI. The CDR3 DNA reads as TGTGCCACCCCTGGTAGCGGGGCTTTCTACGAGCAGTACTTC. Translated, it gives CATPGSGAFYEQYF.

This chain links TRBV15 with TRBJ2-1; TRBD2 aligns across 12 bases. CDR1 LNHNV and CDR2 YYDKDF come from the germline V gene (reference sequence). CDR3 length: 15 residues. V was pared by 5 bases and J by 8 bases, with 7 bases of the junction left unmatched. The CDR3 sequence is CATSPSGGALDEQFF. In DNA, the CDR3 is TGTGCCACCAGCCCTAGCGGGGGGGCTTTGGATGAGCAGTTCTTC.

This sequence joins TRBV19 and TRBJ2-3; 8 bases agree with TRBD1. V lost 2 bases to trimming and J lost 0 bases; unmatched junction nucleotides: 4. Germline CDR1 and CDR2: LNHDA and SQIVND (reference sequence). This CDR3 has 16 amino acids. CDR3 residues: CASSIRTGRSTDTQYF. The CDR3 region has the DNA TGTGCCAGTAGTATAAGGACAGGGCGTAGCACAGATACGCAGTATTTT.

Regarding this clone: This CDR3 is also generated by other DNA sequences in the sample. The CDR3 bases are TGCGCCAGCAGCCACCCGGGGGGAGATACGCAGTATTTT. This gives the protein CASSHPGGDTQYF. The chain employs TRBV4-1 and TRBJ2-3; 7 positions agree with TRBD2. J was trimmed by 5 bases and V by 3 bases; bases with no gene match: 2. Germline V gene data show CDR1 as MGHRA and CDR2 as YSYEKL. The CDR3 covers 13 residues.

The V call is TRBV7-3, the J call TRBJ2-3, with a weak D call TRBD2 (6 bases). This CDR3 has 16 amino acids. The V end lost 3 bases, the J end lost 0 bases, and 13 bases lay between the germline ends. Germline CDR1 is SGHTA and CDR2 is FQGTGA. In DNA, the CDR3 is TGTGCCAGCAGCTTGGGACTTCGTTTTAGCACAGATACGCAGTATTTT. Amino acids: CASSLGLRFSTDTQYF.

J is TRBJ2-7 and V is TRBV7-9; 14 positions agree with TRBD2. The CDR3 runs 18 residues. V dropped 4 bases and J dropped 7; count of bases not matched to a gene: 15. The germline CDR1 and CDR2 sequences are SEHNR and FQNEAQ (reference sequence). In DNA, the CDR3 is TGTGCCAGCAGCTCTAACCTCGGACTAGCGGGGGGCCGGGGTGAGCAGTACTTC. Translating gives CASSSNLGLAGGRGEQYF.

The chain uses TRBV7-6 and TRBJ2-1; 10 bases are shared with TRBD2. Trimming at V came to 1 base and at J to 0 bases, leaving 6 bases not matched to a gene. Germline V gene sequence: CDR1 SGHVS, CDR2 FNYEAQ. The CDR3 is 18 residues long. This CDR3 is CASSLELAGGISYNEQFF. The DNA for the CDR3 is TGTGCCAGCAGCTTAGAGTTAGCGGGGGGAATCTCCTACAATGAGCAGTTCTTC.

The J gene is TRBJ2-1, the V gene TRBV2; 10 bases line up with TRBD2. CDR3 length: 16 residues. V dropped 7 bases and J dropped 8; count of bases not matched to a gene: 14. CDR1 and CDR2 from the germline V gene are SNHLY and FYNNEI. The CDR3 DNA sequence: TGTGCCAGCACCCGAAGCCCCCAGCGGGAGGGCCATGAGCAGTTCTTC. Its protein is CASTRSPQREGHEQFF.

This chain links TRBV5-1 with TRBJ2-2; D not resolved. V was trimmed by 0 bases and J by 5 bases, leaving 14 bases between them. Germline CDR1 SGHRS, CDR2 YFSETQ. The CDR3 is made up of 16 amino acids. The CDR3 sequence: CASSLDALLLTGELFF. The CDR3 DNA follows: TGCGCCAGCAGCTTGGACGCACTACTATTAACCGGGGAGCTGTTTTTT.

In the case of this clone: A junction boundary mismatches the germline segment, possibly from a read error. The V gene is TRBV6-1, the J gene TRBJ2-5; no firm D call. Germline CDR1 is MNHNS and CDR2 is SASEGT. The CDR3 runs 13 residues. The CDR3: CASREGPRETQYF. In DNA form, the CDR3 reads TGTGCCAGCAGGGAAGGGCCGCGGGAGACCCAGTACTTC.

The V call is TRBV19, the J call TRBJ2-3, with TRBD2 as a possible D gene (7 bases). Germline CDR1 reads LNHDA; CDR2 reads SQIVND (reference sequence). The CDR3 is made up of 15 amino acids. V was trimmed by 4 bases and J by 1 base, leaving 12 bases between them. The CDR3 protein is CASSTTGRGTDTQYF. The DNA of the CDR3 is TGTGCCAGTAGTACCACAGGGAGGGGCACAGATACGCAGTATTTT. The full variable domain, in which reference TRBV19 and TRBJ2-3 provide the parts outside the CDR3, is DGGITQSPKYLFRKEGQNVTLSCEQNLNHDAMYWYRQDPGQGLRLIYYSQIVNDFQKGDIAEGYSVSREKKESFPLTVTSAQKNPTAFYLCASSTTGRGTDTQYFGPGTRLTVL.

The chain is built from TRBV5-6 and TRBJ2-7, with D possibly being TRBD2 (5 bases). Trimming cost V 4 bases and J 0 bases, with 14 bases left between them. The length of the CDR3 is 15 residues. CDR1 and CDR2 from the germline V gene are SGHDT and YYEEEE. CDR3 bases: TGTGCCAGCAGCCGGCCGCGGGCCAGCTCCTACGAGCAGTACTTC. It encodes CASSRPRASSYEQYF.

J is TRBJ2-1 and V is TRBV30; D possibly uses TRBD1 or TRBD2 (5 bases each). The length of the CDR3 is 14 residues. Trimming removed 1 base at V and 9 bases at J, with 16 bases between. Germline CDR1 and CDR2: GTSNPN and SVGIG (reference sequence). CDR3 nucleotides: TGTGCCTGGAGTGCGGGGCTGTATCCGTCTGAGCAGTTCTTC. Protein sequence: CAWSAGLYPSEQFF.

V gene TRBV27 combines with J gene TRBJ2-7, with 9 bases identical to TRBD1. The CDR3 loop spans 17 amino acids. CDR1 and CDR2 (germline): MNHEY, SMNVEV (reference sequence). The trim removed 2 bases at V and 5 bases at J, leaving 13 bases unmatched. CDR3 amino acids: CASSLTTPGQGVDEQYF. CDR3 in DNA: TGTGCCAGCAGTTTAACAACTCCGGGACAGGGCGTGGACGAGCAGTACTTC.

This clone was observed a single time. The chain couples TRBV5-5 to TRBJ2-1; the D gene could be TRBD1 or TRBD2 (5 bases each). V lost 0 bases to trimming and J lost 10 bases, with 20 bases between them. Germline V CDR1 and CDR2: SGHKS, YYEKEE (reference sequence). The length of the CDR3 is 16 residues. The CDR3 DNA sequence: TGTGCCAGCAGCTTGGGGGCGGCTAGCCTCGAGGGGGAGCAGTTCTTC. Its translation: CASSLGAASLEGEQFF.

The chain is built from TRBV4-1 and TRBJ2-1, with D possibly TRBD2 on 6 matching bases. The germline V gene has CDR1 MGHRA and CDR2 YSYEKL. This CDR3 is built from 17 residues. Trimming pared 3 bases from V and 1 base from J, leaving 16 bases between. The CDR3 loop is CASSQALSGVSYNEQFF. The CDR3 coding sequence is TGCGCCAGCAGCCAGGCTCTTTCGGGGGTGTCCTACAATGAGCAGTTCTTC.

The CDR3: CASSEWGRGGEAFF. DNA for the CDR3: TGTGCCAGCAGTGAATGGGGAAGGGGCGGCGAAGCTTTCTTT. The chain has TRBV25-1 and TRBJ1-1; a possible D gene is TRBD1 (5 bases). CDR1 MGHDK and CDR2 SYGVNS come from the germline V gene. V lost 1 base and J lost 8, with 14 bases in between. This CDR3 has 14 residues.

The J gene is TRBJ2-7, the V gene TRBV21-1; TRBD1 was called by the table and not checked on the DNA. TRBV21-1 counts as a pseudogene. The CDR3 runs to 15 residues. The CDR3 loop reads CASRPNRGTFYEQYF. CDR3 DNA: TGTGCCAGCAGGCCGAACAGGGGGACCTTCTACGAGCAGTACTTC.

This clone appeared a single time. The gene calls are TRBV27 and TRBJ1-5; no definite D call. Trimming pared 0 bases from V and 3 bases from J, leaving 6 bases between. In germline, CDR1 is MNHEY, CDR2 SMNVEV (reference sequence). The CDR3 contains 14 residues. CDR3: CASSLSDVNQPQHF. In DNA, the CDR3 is TGTGCCAGCAGTTTATCGGATGTCAATCAGCCCCAGCATTTT.

This chain links TRBV27 with TRBJ2-1; D may be TRBD1 or TRBD2 (6 bases each). V was shortened by 6 bases and J by 9 bases, with 15 bases between the two germline ends. Germline-derived CDR1 and CDR2 are MNHEY and SMNVEV (reference sequence). The CDR3 is 13 residues long. The CDR3 coding sequence is TGTGCCAGCAGAGGGGGGCTAGTAAGTGAGCAGTTCTTC. It yields the protein CASRGGLVSEQFF.

The V call is TRBV29-1, the J call TRBJ2-2; weak D call: TRBD1 (6 bases). Trimming took off 5 bases at V and 6 bases at J, with 13 bases between the two ends. The V gene's germline CDR1 is SQVTM and CDR2 ANQGSEA. CDR3 length: 13 residues. The CDR3 DNA sequence: TGCAGCGTTTACGGAACAGGGTCCGGGGAGCTGTTTTTT. Protein sequence: CSVYGTGSGELFF.